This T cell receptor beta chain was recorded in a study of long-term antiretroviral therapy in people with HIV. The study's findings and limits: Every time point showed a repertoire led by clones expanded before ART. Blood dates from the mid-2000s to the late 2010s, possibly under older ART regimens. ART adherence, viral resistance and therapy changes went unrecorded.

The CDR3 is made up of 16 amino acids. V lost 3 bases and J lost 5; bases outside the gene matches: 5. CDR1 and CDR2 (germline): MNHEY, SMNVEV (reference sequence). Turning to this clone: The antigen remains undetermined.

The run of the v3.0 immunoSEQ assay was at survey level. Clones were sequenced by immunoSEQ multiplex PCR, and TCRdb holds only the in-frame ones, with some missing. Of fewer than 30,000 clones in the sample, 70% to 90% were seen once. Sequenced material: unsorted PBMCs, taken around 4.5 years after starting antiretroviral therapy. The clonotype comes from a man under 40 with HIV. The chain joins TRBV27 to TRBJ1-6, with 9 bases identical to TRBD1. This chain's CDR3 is CASSFRGTGNNSPLHF. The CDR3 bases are TGTGCCAGCAGTTTTCGGGGGACAGGGAATAATTCACCCCTCCACTTT.